Following are 32 T cell receptor beta chains from one sample sequenced in a study of beta chain features in type 1 diabetes. Study-wide results and limits: Moderate but significant shortening of TCRB CDR3s was recorded in all four CD4+ subsets from Type 1 diabetes patients.

No antigen has been assigned to these receptors. Expressed TCRB transcripts got sequenced, as all isolated RNA was reverse transcribed. Here immunoSEQ multiplex PCR was the method, and the copy in TCRdb shows in-frame clones only, minus some. The data contain hundreds of thousands of clones, about an eighth of them singletons. Sequencing input: naive CD4+ T cells from blood. Source of these receptors: a man aged 18 to 29 with type 1 diabetes.

V and J are TRBV5-8 and TRBJ2-3, with D perhaps TRBD2 (5 bases). Germline CDR1 and CDR2: SGHTS and YDEGEE. The CDR3 sequence is 15 residues long. V dropped 6 bases and J dropped 0 bases, with 14 bases sitting between them. Here the CDR3 reads CASTPAAASTDTQYF. Here the CDR3 DNA reads TGTGCCAGCACCCCAGCGGCAGCAAGCACAGATACGCAGTATTTT.

This clone came up a few times. This sequence joins TRBV30 and TRBJ1-1, with D unclear. Germline CDR1 and CDR2: GTSNPN and SVGIG (reference sequence). The CDR3 covers 13 residues. V was cut by 0 bases and J by 3 bases, with 8 bases left in between. CDR3 loop: CAWSVQKYTEAFF. In DNA, the CDR3 is TGTGCCTGGAGTGTACAAAAATACACTGAAGCTTTCTTT.

The chain has TRBV2 and TRBJ2-2, with D unclear. Trimming left V 5 bases short and J 2 bases short, with 9 bases between. Germline V gene sequence: CDR1 SNHLY, CDR2 FYNNEI. This CDR3 has 14 amino acids. CDR3 sequence: CASSLSGNTGELFF. For the CDR3, the DNA is TGTGCCAGCAGTCTCTCGGGCAACACCGGGGAGCTGTTTTTT.

DNA of the CDR3: TGTGCCTGGACCGGGACATCGGGCACTGAAGCTTTCTTT. It codes for CAWTGTSGTEAFF. The chain is built from TRBV30 and TRBJ1-1, with TRBD1 as a possible D gene (6 bases). The germline V gene has CDR1 GTSNPN and CDR2 SVGIG (reference sequence). The CDR3 consists of 13 residues. The V end was cut by 4 bases, the J end by 4 bases, with 13 bases between.

This clone was found a few times. V usage is TRBV19 and J usage is TRBJ2-3, with D possibly matching TRBD2 (5 bases). Trimming stripped 9 bases from V and 2 bases from J, with 15 bases between. Germline V gene lookup returns CDR1 LNHDA and CDR2 SQIVND (reference sequence). This CDR3 contains 14 residues. DNA of the CDR3: TGTGCCAGCGGTGCTCCGGGAAACACAGATACGCAGTATTTT. Translating gives CASGAPGNTDTQYF. The full variable domain, with the rest looked up from reference TRBV19 and TRBJ2-3, is DGGITQSPKYLFRKEGQNVTLSCEQNLNHDAMYWYRQDPGQGLRLIYYSQIVNDFQKGDIAEGYSVSREKKESFPLTVTSAQKNPTAFYLCASGAPGNTDTQYFGPGTRLTVL.

This clone appeared a few times. DNA for the CDR3: TGTGCCGTACAGGGGAGACCGAACACCGGGGAGCTGTTTTTT. Translation: CAVQGRPNTGELFF. V is TRBV10-3 and J is TRBJ2-2, with TRBD1 identical over 7 bases. The junction had 6 bases not matched to a gene; V was cut back by 11 bases and J by 0 bases. In germline, CDR1 is ENHRY, CDR2 SYGVKD. This CDR3 contains 14 residues.

The chain links TRBV6-6 to TRBJ2-5; 9 positions agree with TRBD2. V lost 6 bases, J lost 4 bases, and 6 bases stayed unmatched. This CDR3 contains 14 residues. From germline, CDR1 is MNHNY and CDR2 SVGAGI (reference sequence). CDR3 sequence reads: CASSGGSGGETQYF. The CDR3 nucleotides are TGTGCCAGCAGCGGGGGTAGCGGGGGAGAGACCCAGTACTTC.

This clone was recorded a few times. The J gene is TRBJ1-6, the V gene TRBV14; D gene uncertain. CDR1 SGHDN and CDR2 FVKESK come from the germline V gene. V was trimmed by 4 bases and J by 6 bases, leaving 10 bases between them. This CDR3 has 14 amino acids. The CDR3 loop reads CASSPGVSNSPLHF. CDR3 coding DNA: TGTGCCAGCAGCCCCGGGGTCTCTAATTCACCCCTCCACTTT.

The rearrangement links TRBV27 to TRBJ2-7, with 11 bases lining up with TRBD2. This CDR3 comprises 15 residues. Germline V gene sequence: CDR1 MNHEY, CDR2 SMNVEV (reference sequence). Losses at the gene ends were 2 bases for V and 3 bases for J; bases not matched to a gene: 3. The CDR3 nucleotides are TGTGCCAGCAGTTTACTAGCGGGGGGCGGCTACGAGCAGTACTTC. Amino acid sequence: CASSLLAGGGYEQYF.

The rearrangement links TRBV14 to TRBJ2-7; 8 bases line up with TRBD1. From germline, CDR1 is SGHDN and CDR2 FVKESK. V lost 0 bases to trimming and J lost 3 bases; unmatched junction nucleotides: 4. The CDR3 is 15 amino acids. The CDR3 DNA sequence: TGTGCCAGCAGCCAAGACAGGGGGCGGTTCTACGAGCAGTACTTC. Protein sequence: CASSQDRGRFYEQYF.

This clone showed up just a few times. The chain has TRBV10-3 and TRBJ1-3; D is unclear. The CDR3 totals 12 residues. The V and J ends lost 0 bases and 9 bases respectively, with 6 bases between them. CDR1 and CDR2 (germline): ENHRY, SYGVKD. CDR3 coding DNA: TGTGCCATCAGTGAGTCTACGGGCACCATATATTTT. Its protein is CAISESTGTIYF.

To note about this clone: Other DNA sequences from this sample encode an identical CDR3 as well. The chain has TRBV7-2 and TRBJ2-2; the D gene is possibly TRBD2 (6 bases). The CDR3 runs 15 residues. V was shortened by 7 bases and J by 5 bases, with 17 bases between the two germline ends. Germline CDR1 SGHTA, CDR2 FQGNSA. CDR3 bases: TGTGCCAGCACCCCCGGGACTCCACTTACCGGGGAGCTGTTTTTT. The encoded protein is CASTPGTPLTGELFF.

V gene TRBV19 combines with J gene TRBJ2-7; D unclear. This CDR3 has 13 amino acids. V was clipped by 5 bases and J by 2 bases, with 10 bases between them. The germline gives CDR1 LNHDA, CDR2 SQIVND (reference sequence). In nucleotides, the CDR3 is TGTGCCAGTAGTGGCGGCTCGACCTACGAGCAGTACTTC. The encoded protein is CASSGGSTYEQYF.

There are a few counts of this clone. The genes are TRBV7-9 and TRBJ1-1, with no clear D. Between the trimmed V and J ends, which lost 3 bases and 0 bases, there was a span of 17 bases. The length of the CDR3 is 17 residues. CDR1 is SEHNR, CDR2 FQNEAQ, per germline (reference sequence). As DNA, the CDR3 is TGTGCCAGCAGCTTCCCCCCGGGAGGCACGATGAACACTGAAGCTTTCTTT. This translates into CASSFPPGGTMNTEAFF.

The table lists this clone with a few counts. This chain connects TRBV6-5 to TRBJ1-2, with D tentatively TRBD1 (6 bases). Germline V gives CDR1 MNHEY, CDR2 SVGAGI. The CDR3 contains 14 residues. V was clipped by 2 bases and J by 2 bases, with 9 bases between them. CDR3 in amino acids: CASSYDRKNYGYTF. The CDR3 nucleotides are TGTGCCAGCAGTTACGACAGGAAGAACTATGGCTACACCTTC.

In this sample, this clone turned up a few times. CDR3 region: CASSRGVLSNEQFF. DNA of the CDR3: TGTGCCAGCAGTCGGGGGGTATTGAGCAATGAGCAGTTCTTC. The chain recombines TRBV6-5 with TRBJ2-1; 7 nucleotides line up with TRBD2. The germline V gene encodes CDR1 MNHEY and CDR2 SVGAGI. V lost 5 bases, J lost 6 bases, and 7 bases stayed unmatched. The CDR3 is 14 amino acids.

This clone turned up a few times. The rearrangement uses TRBV27 and TRBJ2-7, with D unclear. CDR1 is MNHEY and CDR2 is SMNVEV in the germline V gene (reference sequence). The CDR3 loop spans 13 amino acids. The germline V and J ends were trimmed by 3 bases and 0 bases, with 6 bases remaining between them. The CDR3 DNA reads TGTGCCAGCAGTTTGGAAAACTCCTACGAGCAGTACTTC. It encodes CASSLENSYEQYF.

The chain combines TRBV12-5 with TRBJ2-6; unclear D gene. Germline V lookup: CDR1 LGHNT, CDR2 FRNRAP. The CDR3 has 14 residues. Trimming pared 8 bases from V and 0 bases from J, leaving 8 bases between. DNA of the CDR3: TGTGCTAGTAGCGATAGCTCTGGGGCCAACGTCCTGACTTTC. Its translation: CASSDSSGANVLTF.

The chain couples TRBV11-2 to TRBJ2-7; D gene ambiguous. Germline loops: CDR1 SGHAT, CDR2 FQNNGV. Between the trimmed V and J ends, which lost 5 bases and 0 bases, there was a span of 11 bases. The CDR3 length is 14 residues. The CDR3: CASSLEPHSYEQYF. CDR3 bases: TGTGCCAGCAGCCTTGAGCCCCACTCCTACGAGCAGTACTTC.

The chain joins TRBV19 to TRBJ1-2; 8 bases match TRBD1. Germline V CDR1 and CDR2: LNHDA, SQIVND (reference sequence). The trim removed 5 bases at V and 8 bases at J, leaving 16 bases unmatched. CDR3 length equals 16 residues. CDR3 sequence (DNA): TGTGCCAGTAGTCTACAGGGACAGGAGTTATCGACCGGCTACACCTTC. Protein product: CASSLQGQELSTGYTF.

The V and J genes are TRBV11-3 and TRBJ2-3, with a possible D match to TRBD1 (7 bases). V dropped 0 bases and J dropped 2 bases, with 9 bases sitting between them. The CDR3 is 15 amino acids. In germline, CDR1 is SGHNT, CDR2 YENEEA. The CDR3 nucleotides read TGTGCCAGCAGCTTAGAGGAGGGGGCCACAGATACGCAGTATTTT. It specifies CASSLEEGATDTQYF.

This clone has just a few counts. V usage is TRBV10-3 and J usage is TRBJ2-6; unclear D gene. The germline gives CDR1 ENHRY, CDR2 SYGVKD. The ends were cut back, 7 bases at V and 0 bases at J, with 13 bases in the middle. This CDR3 is 16 amino acids long. The CDR3 loop reads CAITDVGISGANVLTF. The CDR3 coding sequence is TGTGCCATCACCGACGTAGGGATCTCTGGGGCCAACGTCCTGACTTTC.

J is TRBJ2-7 and V is TRBV30; TRBD2 is a possible D gene (6 bases). The CDR3 covers 15 residues. The V and J ends lost 0 bases and 2 bases respectively, with 14 bases between them. CDR1 is GTSNPN, CDR2 SVGIG, per germline (reference sequence). CDR3 nucleotide sequence: TGTGCCTGGAGTGTAGCATGGGGAGGACCCTACGAGCAGTACTTC. Its translation: CAWSVAWGGPYEQYF.

The rearrangement uses TRBV6-1 and TRBJ1-5, with D possibly matching TRBD1 (6 bases). The CDR3 is 14 amino acids. In germline, CDR1 is MNHNS, CDR2 SASEGT. V lost 8 bases and J lost 4, with 15 bases in between. The CDR3: CASQWDNLNQPQHF. The CDR3 DNA reads as TGTGCCAGCCAGTGGGACAACCTAAATCAGCCCCAGCATTTT.

This clone was counted only a few times. This same CDR3 is encoded by further DNA sequences in the sample. The chain has TRBV7-6 and TRBJ1-4; D call uncertain. Germline V gene lookup returns CDR1 SGHVS and CDR2 FNYEAQ. V lost 2 bases, J lost 8 bases, and 6 bases lay in between. The CDR3 is 12 amino acids. The CDR3 bases are TGTGCCAGCAGCTTACCCGGAGAAAAACTGTTTTTT. Translating gives CASSLPGEKLFF.

Only a few counts were recorded for this clone. The CDR3 DNA is TGTGCCAGCAGCCCCGAGTACGAGCAGTACTTC. Amino acids: CASSPEYEQYF. The V call is TRBV7-9, the J call TRBJ2-7; D uncertain. The germline CDR1 and CDR2 sequences are SEHNR and FQNEAQ (reference sequence). This CDR3 is built from 11 residues. V lost 5 bases and J lost 4, with 6 bases in between.

V and J are TRBV7-9 and TRBJ2-5; 8 bases are shared with TRBD1. With V trimmed by 3 bases and J by 5 bases, 11 bases remained unmatched. From germline, CDR1 is SEHNR and CDR2 FQNEAQ (reference sequence). The CDR3 spans 16 residues. CDR3 in DNA: TGTGCCAGCAGCTTCGCCGGGACAGGCTGGTTGGAGACCCAGTACTTC. Its translation: CASSFAGTGWLETQYF.

The chain is built from TRBV7-2 and TRBJ2-1; 8 bases are shared with TRBD2. The germline V gene encodes CDR1 SGHTA and CDR2 FQGNSA. The CDR3 runs to 15 residues. J was trimmed by 7 bases and V by 5 bases; bases with no gene match: 10. The CDR3 nucleotides read TGTGCCAGCAGCCCCCGGATAGCGGGGTCTAATGAGCAGTTCTTC. This sequence encodes CASSPRIAGSNEQFF.

V is TRBV30 and J is TRBJ1-1, with D unclear. Trimming removed 3 bases at V and 8 bases at J, with 7 bases between. The CDR3 consists of 10 residues. Germline CDR1 and CDR2: GTSNPN and SVGIG (reference sequence). The CDR3 nucleotides are TGTGCCTGGAGGGCCAGCGAAGCTTTCTTT. It yields the protein CAWRASEAFF.

This clone was observed a few times. The chain joins TRBV14 to TRBJ2-2; maybe TRBD1 (6 bases). Germline-derived CDR1 and CDR2 are SGHDN and FVKESK. The CDR3 is made up of 16 amino acids. V gave up 4 bases and J gave up 0 bases, with 12 bases separating them. The CDR3 region is CASSPSDRPNTGELFF. For the CDR3, the DNA is TGTGCCAGCAGCCCTTCGGACAGACCGAACACCGGGGAGCTGTTTTTT.

The gene calls are TRBV28 and TRBJ1-6, with TRBD1 matching 7 bases. The trim removed 6 bases at V and 9 bases at J, leaving 8 bases unmatched. Germline-derived CDR1 and CDR2 are MDHEN and SYDVKM. This CDR3 is built from 14 residues. The CDR3 spells CASSPRDRTSPLHF. DNA of the CDR3: TGTGCCAGCAGCCCCCGGGACAGAACTTCACCCCTCCACTTT. The entire variable domain, with the rest obtained from reference TRBV28 and TRBJ1-6, is as follows: DVKVTQSSRYLVKRTGEKVFLECVQDMDHENMFWYRQDPGLGLRLIYFSYDVKMKEKGDIPEGYSVSREKKERFSLILESASTNQTSMYLCASSPRDRTSPLHFGNGTRLTVT.

Only a few counts were recorded for this clone. Different DNA sequences within this sample yield the same CDR3. The chain uses TRBV7-9 and TRBJ1-1, with D tentatively TRBD1 (5 bases). The CDR3 length is 14 residues. Germline V gives CDR1 SEHNR, CDR2 FQNEAQ (reference sequence). Trimming took 1 base from V and 0 from J, leaving 6 bases between them. In DNA, the CDR3 is TGTGCCAGCAGCTTAGGCAGGGTGAACACTGAAGCTTTCTTT. This gives the protein CASSLGRVNTEAFF.